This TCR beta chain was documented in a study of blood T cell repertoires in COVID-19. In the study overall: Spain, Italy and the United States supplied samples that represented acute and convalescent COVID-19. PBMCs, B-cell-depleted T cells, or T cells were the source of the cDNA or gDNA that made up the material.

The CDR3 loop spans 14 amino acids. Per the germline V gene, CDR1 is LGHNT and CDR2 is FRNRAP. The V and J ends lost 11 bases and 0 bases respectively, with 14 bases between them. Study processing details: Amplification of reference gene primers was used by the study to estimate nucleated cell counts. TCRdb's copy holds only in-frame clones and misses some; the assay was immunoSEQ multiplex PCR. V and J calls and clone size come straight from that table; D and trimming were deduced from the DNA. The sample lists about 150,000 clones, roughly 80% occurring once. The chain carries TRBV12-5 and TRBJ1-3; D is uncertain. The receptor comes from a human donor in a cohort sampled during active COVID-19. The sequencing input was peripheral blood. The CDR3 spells CAVGLGNSGNTIYF. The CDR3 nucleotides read TGTGCTGTTGGACTGGGTAACTCTGGAAACACCATATATTTT. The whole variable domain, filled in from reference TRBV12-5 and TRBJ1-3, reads DARVTQTPRHKVTEMGQEVTMRCQPILGHNTVFWYRQTMMQGLELLAYFRNRAPLDDSGMPKDRFSAEMPDATLATLKIQPSEPRDSAVYFCAVGLGNSGNTIYFGEGSWLTVV.